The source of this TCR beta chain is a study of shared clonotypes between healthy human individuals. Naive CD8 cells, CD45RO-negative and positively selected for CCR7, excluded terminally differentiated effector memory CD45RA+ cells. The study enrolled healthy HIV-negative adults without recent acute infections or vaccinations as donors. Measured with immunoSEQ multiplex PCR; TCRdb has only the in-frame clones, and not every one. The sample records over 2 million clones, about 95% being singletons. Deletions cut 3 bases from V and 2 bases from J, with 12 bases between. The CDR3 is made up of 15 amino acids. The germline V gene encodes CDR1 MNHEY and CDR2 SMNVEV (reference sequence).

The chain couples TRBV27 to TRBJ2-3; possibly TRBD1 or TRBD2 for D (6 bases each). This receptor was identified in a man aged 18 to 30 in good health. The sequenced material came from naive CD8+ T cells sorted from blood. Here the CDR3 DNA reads TGTGCCAGCAGTTTTGAGGGGGGAGCCACAGATACGCAGTATTTT. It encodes CASSFEGGATDTQYF.